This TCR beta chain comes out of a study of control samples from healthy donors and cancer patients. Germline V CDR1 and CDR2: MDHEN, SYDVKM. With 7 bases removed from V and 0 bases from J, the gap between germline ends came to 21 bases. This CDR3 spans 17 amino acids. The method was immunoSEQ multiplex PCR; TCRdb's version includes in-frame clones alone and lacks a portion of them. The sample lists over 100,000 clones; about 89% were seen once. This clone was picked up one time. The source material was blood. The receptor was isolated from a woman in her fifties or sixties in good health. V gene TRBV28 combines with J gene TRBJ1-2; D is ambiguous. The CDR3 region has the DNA TGTGCCAGCAATTCCCCCACCGAACGGACTACTAACTATGGCTACACCTTC. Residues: CASNSPTERTTNYGYTF.